This T cell receptor beta chain was recovered during a study of shared clonotypes between healthy human individuals. General study results and limits: A limitation of the genetic and exposure-history diversity represented arose from few donors. Clonotype sharing among donors likely depends on sequencing depth.

Sorted-subset replicate PCR reactions were performed with about 200 ng DNA, corresponding to roughly 30,000 T cell genomes. Produced via immunoSEQ multiplex PCR; TCRdb's table is partial and in-frame only. The table includes millions of clones, around 95% detected once. In the case of this clone: Its target is not known.

The sequence was collected from a man between 18 and 29 years old in good health. Sample: naive CD4+ T cells sorted from blood. Subset meaning: CD45RA+ positively selected.

The CDR3 nucleotides are TGTGCCAGCTCAGCCCTACAGGGGGGAGTGGATTCACCCCTCCACTTT. Its translation: CASSALQGGVDSPLHF. The J gene is TRBJ1-6, the V gene TRBV18, with TRBD1 identical over 8 bases. The CDR3 runs to 16 residues. Germline V gene sequence: CDR1 KGHSH, CDR2 LQKENI. V trimming: 5 bases; J trimming: 8 bases; junction bases outside the gene matches: 11.